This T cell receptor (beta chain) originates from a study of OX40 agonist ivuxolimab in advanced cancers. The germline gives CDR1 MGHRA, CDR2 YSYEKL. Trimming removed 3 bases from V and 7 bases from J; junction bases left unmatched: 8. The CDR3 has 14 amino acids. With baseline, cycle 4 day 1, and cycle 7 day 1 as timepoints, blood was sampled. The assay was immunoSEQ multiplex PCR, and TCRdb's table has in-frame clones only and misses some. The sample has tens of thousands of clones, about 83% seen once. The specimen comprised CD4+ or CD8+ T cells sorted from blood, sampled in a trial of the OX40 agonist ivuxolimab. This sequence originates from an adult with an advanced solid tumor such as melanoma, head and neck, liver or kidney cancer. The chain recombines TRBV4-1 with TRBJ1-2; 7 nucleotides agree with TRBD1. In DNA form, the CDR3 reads TGCGCCAGCAGCCAGGCACAGGGGCGCAGTGGCTACACCTTC. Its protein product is CASSQAQGRSGYTF.